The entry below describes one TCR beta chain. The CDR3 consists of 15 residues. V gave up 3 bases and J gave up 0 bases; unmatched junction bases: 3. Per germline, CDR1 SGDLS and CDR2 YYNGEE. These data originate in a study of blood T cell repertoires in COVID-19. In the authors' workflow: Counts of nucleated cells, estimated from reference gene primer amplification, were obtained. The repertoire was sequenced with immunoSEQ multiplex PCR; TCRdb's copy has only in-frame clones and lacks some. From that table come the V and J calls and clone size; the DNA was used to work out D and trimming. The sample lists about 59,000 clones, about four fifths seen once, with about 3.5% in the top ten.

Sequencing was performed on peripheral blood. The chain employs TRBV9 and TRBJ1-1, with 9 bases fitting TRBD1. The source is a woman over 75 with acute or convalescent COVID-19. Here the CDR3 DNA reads TGTGCCAGCAGCGCCGACAGGGGGATGAACACTGAAGCTTTCTTT. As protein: CASSADRGMNTEAFF. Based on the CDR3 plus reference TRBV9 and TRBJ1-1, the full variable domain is DSGVTQTPKHLITATGQRVTLRCSPRSGDLSVYWYQQSLDQGLQFLIQYYNGEERAKGNILERFSAQQFPDLHSELNLSSLELGDSALYFCASSADRGMNTEAFFGQGTRLTVV.